Here is one TCR beta chain with its context. The target antigen is unknown. The germline gene is not matched at one end of the junction; a read error may be the cause. The CDR3 covers 17 residues. Germline CDR1 is LGHNA and CDR2 is YSLEER. Vbeta (60) and Jbeta (13) primers were used in the PCR. Libraries were prepared by immunoSEQ multiplex PCR; TCRdb keeps only in-frame clonotypes and omits some of them. The sample has 75,000 or so clones; about 72% are singletons. This sample stems from a study of cytomegalovirus exposure and HLA in healthy donors. Overall study: Tens of millions of unique TCRs from HLA-typed donors were held in an early release of data. Genotyping showed roughly 76% of fewer than 500 donors falling in the Caucasian-associated ancestry cluster. Study-level findings and limits: Earlier analysis yielded a pattern in which most TCR beta V segments were productive about 87% or about 30% of the time. In a later analysis, productive TCRs from donors in an Asian-associated ancestry cluster reportedly carried fewer N-insertions than the cohort mean.

Input material: PBMCs. This TCR derives from a man aged 35 to 55 in good health and CMV-seropositive. The gene calls are TRBV4-3 and TRBJ1-6, with D maybe TRBD1 (5 bases). CDR3 bases: TGCGCCAGCAGCAAAGAGGTTCAGGGCGACGCTTTTAAGCCCCTCCACTTT. It codes for CASSKEVQGDAFKPLHF.